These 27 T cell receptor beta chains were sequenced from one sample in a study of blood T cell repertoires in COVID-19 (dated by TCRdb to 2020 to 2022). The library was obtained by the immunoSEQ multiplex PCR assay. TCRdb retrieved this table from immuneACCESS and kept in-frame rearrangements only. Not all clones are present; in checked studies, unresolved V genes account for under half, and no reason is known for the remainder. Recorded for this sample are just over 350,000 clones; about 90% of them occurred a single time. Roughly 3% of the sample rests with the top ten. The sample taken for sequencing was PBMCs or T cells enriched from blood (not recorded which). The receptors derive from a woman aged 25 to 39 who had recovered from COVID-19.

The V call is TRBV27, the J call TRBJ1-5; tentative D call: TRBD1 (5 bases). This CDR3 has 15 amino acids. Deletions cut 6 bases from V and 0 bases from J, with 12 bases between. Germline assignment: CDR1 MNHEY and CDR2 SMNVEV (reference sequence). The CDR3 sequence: CASSLGVSSNQPQHF. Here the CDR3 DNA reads TGTGCCAGCAGCCTAGGGGTTTCTAGCAATCAGCCCCAGCATTTT.

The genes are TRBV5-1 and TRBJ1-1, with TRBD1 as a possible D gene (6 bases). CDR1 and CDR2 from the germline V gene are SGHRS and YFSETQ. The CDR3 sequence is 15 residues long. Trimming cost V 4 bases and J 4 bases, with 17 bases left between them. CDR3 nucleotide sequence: TGCGCCAGCAGCCCGGGCCTAACAGGGACCACTGAAGCTTTCTTT. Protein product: CASSPGLTGTTEAFF.

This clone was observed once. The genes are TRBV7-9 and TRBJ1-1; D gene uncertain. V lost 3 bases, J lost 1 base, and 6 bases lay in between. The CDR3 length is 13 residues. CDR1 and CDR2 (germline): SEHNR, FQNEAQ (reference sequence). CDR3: CASSFGRNTEAFF. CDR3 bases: TGTGCCAGCAGCTTTGGGAGGAACACTGAAGCTTTCTTT.

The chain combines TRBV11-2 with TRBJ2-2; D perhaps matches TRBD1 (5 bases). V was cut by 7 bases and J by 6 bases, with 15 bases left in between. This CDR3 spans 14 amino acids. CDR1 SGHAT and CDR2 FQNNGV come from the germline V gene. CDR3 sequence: CASNRIQGSGELFF. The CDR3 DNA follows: TGTGCCAGCAATCGAATTCAGGGTTCCGGGGAGCTGTTTTTT.

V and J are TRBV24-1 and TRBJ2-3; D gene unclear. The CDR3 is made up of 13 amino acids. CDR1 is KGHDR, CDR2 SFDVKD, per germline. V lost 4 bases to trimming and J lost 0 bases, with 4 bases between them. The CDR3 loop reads CATSDMSTDTQYF. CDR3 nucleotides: TGTGCCACCAGTGACATGAGCACAGATACGCAGTATTTT.

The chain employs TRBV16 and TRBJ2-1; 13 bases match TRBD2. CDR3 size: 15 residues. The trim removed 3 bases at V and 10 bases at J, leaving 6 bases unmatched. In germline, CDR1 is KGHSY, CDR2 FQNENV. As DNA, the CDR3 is TGTGCCAGCAGCCACGGGACTAGCGGGGCCGGGGAGCAGTTCTTC. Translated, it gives CASSHGTSGAGEQFF. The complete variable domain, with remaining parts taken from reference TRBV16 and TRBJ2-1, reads GEEVAQTPKHLVRGEGQKAKLYCAPIKGHSYVFWYQQVLKNEFKFLISFQNENVFDETGMPKERFSAKCLPNSPCSLEIQATKLEDSAVYFCASSHGTSGAGEQFFGPGTRLTVL.

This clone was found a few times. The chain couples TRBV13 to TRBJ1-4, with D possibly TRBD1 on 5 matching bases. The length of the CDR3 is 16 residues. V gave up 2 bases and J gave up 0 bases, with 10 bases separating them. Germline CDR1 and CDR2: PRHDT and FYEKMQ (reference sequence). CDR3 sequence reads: CASSLTDSATNEKLFF. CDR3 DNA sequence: TGTGCCAGCAGCTTAACCGACAGTGCAACTAATGAAAAACTGTTTTTT.

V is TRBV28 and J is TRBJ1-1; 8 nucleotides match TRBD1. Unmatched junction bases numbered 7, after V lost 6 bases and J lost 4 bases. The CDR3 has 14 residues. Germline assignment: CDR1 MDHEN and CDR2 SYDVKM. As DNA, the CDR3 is TGTGCCAGCAGAGACGGACAGGGAAGCACTGAAGCTTTCTTT. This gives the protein CASRDGQGSTEAFF. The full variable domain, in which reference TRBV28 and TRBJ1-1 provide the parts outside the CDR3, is DVKVTQSSRYLVKRTGEKVFLECVQDMDHENMFWYRQDPGLGLRLIYFSYDVKMKEKGDIPEGYSVSREKKERFSLILESASTNQTSMYLCASRDGQGSTEAFFGQGTRLTVV.

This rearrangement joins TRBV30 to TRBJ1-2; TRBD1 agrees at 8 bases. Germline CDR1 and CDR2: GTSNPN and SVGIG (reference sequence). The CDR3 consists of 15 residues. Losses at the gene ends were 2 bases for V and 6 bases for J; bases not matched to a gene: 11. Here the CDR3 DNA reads TGTGCCTGGAGTCCTCGGACAGGGTGGGGTAATGGCTACACCTTC. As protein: CAWSPRTGWGNGYTF.

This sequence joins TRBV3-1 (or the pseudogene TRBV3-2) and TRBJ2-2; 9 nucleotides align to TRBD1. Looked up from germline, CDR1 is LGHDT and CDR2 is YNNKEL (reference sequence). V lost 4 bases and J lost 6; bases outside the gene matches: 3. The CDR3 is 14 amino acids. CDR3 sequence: CASSLGTGPGELFF. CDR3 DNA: TGTGCCAGCAGCCTAGGGACAGGGCCCGGGGAGCTGTTTTTT.

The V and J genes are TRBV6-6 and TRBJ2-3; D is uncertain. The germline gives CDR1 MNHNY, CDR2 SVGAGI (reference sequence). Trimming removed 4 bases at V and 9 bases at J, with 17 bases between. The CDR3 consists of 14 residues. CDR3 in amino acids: CASSSAQSSETQYF. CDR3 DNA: TGTGCCAGCAGTTCCGCGCAGAGTTCGGAGACGCAGTATTTT.

The CDR3 loop reads CASSTGLAGVPRAQYF. In nucleotides, the CDR3 is TGTGCCAGCAGCACCGGACTAGCGGGGGTACCCCGAGCCCAGTACTTC. This chain connects TRBV5-4 to TRBJ2-5; 13 nucleotides line up with TRBD2. V was clipped by 4 bases and J by 9 bases; unmatched bases: 12. The CDR3 extends over 16 amino acids. CDR1 is SGHNT, CDR2 YYREEE, per germline (reference sequence).

Here the CDR3 reads CASSPVFNEKLFF. The CDR3 bases are TGTGCCAGCAGCCCGGTTTTTAATGAAAAACTGTTTTTT. The gene calls are TRBV5-5 and TRBJ1-4; D unclear. Germline V gene lookup returns CDR1 SGHKS and CDR2 YYEKEE (reference sequence). The ends were cut back, 4 bases at V and 4 bases at J, with 8 bases in the middle. This CDR3 comprises 13 residues.

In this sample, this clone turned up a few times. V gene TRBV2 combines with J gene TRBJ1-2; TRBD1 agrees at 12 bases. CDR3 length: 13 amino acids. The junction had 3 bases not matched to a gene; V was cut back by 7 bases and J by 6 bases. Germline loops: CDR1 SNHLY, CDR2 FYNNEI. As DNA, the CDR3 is TGTGCCAGCATGGGGGACAGGGGGCATGGCTACACCTTC. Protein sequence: CASMGDRGHGYTF.

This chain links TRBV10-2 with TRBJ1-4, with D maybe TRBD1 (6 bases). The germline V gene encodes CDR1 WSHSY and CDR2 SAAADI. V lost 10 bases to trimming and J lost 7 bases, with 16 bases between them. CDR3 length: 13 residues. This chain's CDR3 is CATEGGDLEKLFF. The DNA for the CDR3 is TGCGCCACTGAAGGGGGTGACCTTGAAAAACTGTTTTTT.

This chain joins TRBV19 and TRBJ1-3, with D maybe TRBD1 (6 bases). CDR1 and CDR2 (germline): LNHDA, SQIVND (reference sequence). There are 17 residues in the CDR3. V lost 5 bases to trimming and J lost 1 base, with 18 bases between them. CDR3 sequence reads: CASSSWTVSSSGNTIYF. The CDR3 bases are TGTGCCAGTAGTTCCTGGACAGTTAGTTCTTCTGGAAACACCATATATTTT. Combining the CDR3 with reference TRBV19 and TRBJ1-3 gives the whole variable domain DGGITQSPKYLFRKEGQNVTLSCEQNLNHDAMYWYRQDPGQGLRLIYYSQIVNDFQKGDIAEGYSVSREKKESFPLTVTSAQKNPTAFYLCASSSWTVSSSGNTIYFGEGSWLTVV.

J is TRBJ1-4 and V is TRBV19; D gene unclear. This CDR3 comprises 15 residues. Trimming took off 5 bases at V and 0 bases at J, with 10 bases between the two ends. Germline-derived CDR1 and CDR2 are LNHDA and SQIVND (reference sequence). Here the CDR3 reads CASSPGGATNEKLFF. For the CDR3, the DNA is TGTGCCAGTAGTCCCGGAGGTGCAACTAATGAAAAACTGTTTTTT.

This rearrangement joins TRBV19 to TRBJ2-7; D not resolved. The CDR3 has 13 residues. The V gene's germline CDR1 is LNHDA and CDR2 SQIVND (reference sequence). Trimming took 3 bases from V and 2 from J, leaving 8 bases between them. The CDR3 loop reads CASSIPSPYEQYF. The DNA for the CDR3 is TGTGCCAGTAGTATCCCGAGCCCCTACGAGCAGTACTTC.

CDR3 bases: TGTGCCAGCAGCCCGGGACAGGCCTACAATGAGCAGTTCTTC. Translated, it gives CASSPGQAYNEQFF. The gene calls are TRBV7-3 and TRBJ2-1; 8 nucleotides match TRBD1. CDR1 is SGHTA, CDR2 FQGTGA, per germline. CDR3 length: 14 residues. V shed 5 bases, J shed 2 bases, and the junction held 2 bases outside the gene matches.

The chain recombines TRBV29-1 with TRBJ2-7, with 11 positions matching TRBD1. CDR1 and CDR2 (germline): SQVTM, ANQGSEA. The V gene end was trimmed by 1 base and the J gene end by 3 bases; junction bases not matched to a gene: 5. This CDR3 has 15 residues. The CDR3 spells CSVEGMGTGGYEQYF. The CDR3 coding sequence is TGCAGCGTTGAAGGGATGGGGACAGGGGGCTACGAGCAGTACTTC.

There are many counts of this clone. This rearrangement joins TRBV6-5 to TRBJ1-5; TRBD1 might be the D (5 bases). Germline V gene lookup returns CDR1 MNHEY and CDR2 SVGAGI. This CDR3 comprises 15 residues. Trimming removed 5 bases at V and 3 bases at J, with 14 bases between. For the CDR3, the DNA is TGTGCCAGCAGTAGATCCGACAGCTACAATCAGCCCCAGCATTTT. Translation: CASSRSDSYNQPQHF.

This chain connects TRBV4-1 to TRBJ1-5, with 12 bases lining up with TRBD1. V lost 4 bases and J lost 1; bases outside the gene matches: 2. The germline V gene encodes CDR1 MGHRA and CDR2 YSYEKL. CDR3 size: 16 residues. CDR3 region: CASSRGQGASNQPQHF. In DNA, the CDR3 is TGCGCCAGCAGCCGGGGACAGGGGGCGAGCAATCAGCCCCAGCATTTT.

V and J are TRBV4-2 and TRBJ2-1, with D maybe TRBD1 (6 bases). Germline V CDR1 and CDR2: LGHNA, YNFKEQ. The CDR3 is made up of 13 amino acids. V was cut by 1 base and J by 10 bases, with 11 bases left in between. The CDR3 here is CASSQGDQGEQFF. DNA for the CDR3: TGTGCCAGCAGCCAAGGTGATCAGGGGGAGCAGTTCTTC.

The CDR3 sequence is CATSRDPGQENTF. Here the CDR3 DNA reads TGTGCCACCAGCAGAGATCCGGGACAGGAAAACACCTTC. The chain is built from TRBV15 and TRBJ1-2; 8 nucleotides match TRBD1. From germline, CDR1 is LNHNV and CDR2 YYDKDF (reference sequence). Trimming took 0 bases from V and 12 from J; bases not matched to a gene: 6. The CDR3 loop spans 13 amino acids.

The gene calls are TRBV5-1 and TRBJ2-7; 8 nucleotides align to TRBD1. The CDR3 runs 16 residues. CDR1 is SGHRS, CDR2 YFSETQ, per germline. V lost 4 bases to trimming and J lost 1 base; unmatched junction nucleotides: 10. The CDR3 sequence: CASSLHDRGLSYEQYF. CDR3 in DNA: TGCGCCAGCAGCCTACACGACAGGGGACTGTCCTACGAGCAGTACTTC. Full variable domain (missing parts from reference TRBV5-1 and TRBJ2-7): KAGVTQTPRYLIKTRGQQVTLSCSPISGHRSVSWYQQTPGQGLQFLFEYFSETQRNKGNFPGRFSGRQFSNSRSEMNVSTLELGDSALYLCASSLHDRGLSYEQYFGPGTRLTVT.

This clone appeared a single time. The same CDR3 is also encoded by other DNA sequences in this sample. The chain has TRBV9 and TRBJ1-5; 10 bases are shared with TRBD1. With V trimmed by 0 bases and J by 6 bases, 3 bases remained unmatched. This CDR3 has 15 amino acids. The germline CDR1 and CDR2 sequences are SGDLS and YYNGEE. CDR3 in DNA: TGTGCCAGCAGCGTAGGACAGGGGGCAGGTCAGCCCCAGCATTTT. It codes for CASSVGQGAGQPQHF. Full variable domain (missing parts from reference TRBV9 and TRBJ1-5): DSGVTQTPKHLITATGQRVTLRCSPRSGDLSVYWYQQSLDQGLQFLIQYYNGEERAKGNILERFSAQQFPDLHSELNLSSLELGDSALYFCASSVGQGAGQPQHFGDGTRLSIL.

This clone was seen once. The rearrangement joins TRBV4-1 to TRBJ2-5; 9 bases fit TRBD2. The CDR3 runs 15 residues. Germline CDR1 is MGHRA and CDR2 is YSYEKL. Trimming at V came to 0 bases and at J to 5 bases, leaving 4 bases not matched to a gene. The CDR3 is CASSQEASGRETQYF. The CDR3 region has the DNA TGCGCCAGCAGCCAAGAGGCGAGCGGGAGGGAGACCCAGTACTTC.